This T cell receptor (beta chain) was sequenced in a study of blood T cell repertoires in COVID-19. Generated by immunoSEQ multiplex PCR, the TCRdb table keeps only in-frame clones and is missing some. This table holds some 41,000 clones, approximately 87% found once. Looked up from germline, CDR1 is SGDLS and CDR2 is YYNGEE. CDR3 length: 14 amino acids. V lost 3 bases, J lost 13 bases, and 8 bases stayed unmatched. The chain is built from TRBV9 and TRBJ2-6; TRBD1 matches at 9 bases. Sequences were obtained from peripheral blood. The receptor was derived from a human donor in a cohort sampled during active COVID-19. DNA of the CDR3: TGTGCCAGCAGCGCGTCCGGGACAGGGCAGGTCCTGACTTTC. Translated: CASSASGTGQVLTF.